The next 19 T cell receptor beta chains were all read from a single sample in a study of Ad26.COV2.S vaccination and SARS-CoV-2 variants. Treatment denoted: around 19 received Ad26.COV2.S at low or high dose, single or two shots; several received placebo; per-sample allocation not given. Material that was analyzed had been drawn on day 63 after the first vaccine or placebo injection. Only in-frame clones appear in the TCRdb table, and some are missing; sequencing was by immunoSEQ multiplex PCR. This table holds approximately 450,000 clones, 75% to 95% found once. Sequenced here: peripheral blood, sampled in a trial of Ad26.COV2.S vaccine versus placebo. The receptors originated from a person aged 18 to 59 who received the Ad26.COV2.S COVID-19 vaccine or a placebo.

The chain couples TRBV5-4 to TRBJ2-7; either TRBD1 or TRBD2 may supply D (6 bases each). This CDR3 has 16 amino acids. Per germline, CDR1 SGHNT and CDR2 YYREEE (reference sequence). V lost 4 bases and J lost 0, with 17 bases in between. This chain's CDR3 is CASSPEPGGASYEQYF. The CDR3 bases are TGTGCCAGCAGCCCGGAACCCGGGGGCGCCTCCTACGAGCAGTACTTC.

The chain has TRBV27 and TRBJ1-2; D unresolved. The CDR3 sequence is 13 residues long. The V end lost 6 bases, the J end lost 4 bases, and 12 bases lay between the germline ends. Germline CDR1 is MNHEY and CDR2 is SMNVEV (reference sequence). The CDR3 region is CASRGLGGYGYTF. As DNA, the CDR3 is TGTGCCAGCAGGGGTCTAGGAGGCTATGGCTACACCTTC.

This chain joins TRBV10-3 and TRBJ2-5; D might be TRBD1 (5 bases). Germline V gene data show CDR1 as ENHRY and CDR2 as SYGVKD. The V end lost 3 bases, the J end lost 2 bases, and 10 bases lay between the germline ends. CDR3 length equals 14 residues. As DNA, the CDR3 is TGTGCCATCAGTGATCACAGGACGCAAGAGACCCAGTACTTC. Translated, it gives CAISDHRTQETQYF.

This clone has just one count. The CDR3 sequence is CASSPRDVSSYNEQFF. The DNA of the CDR3 is TGTGCCAGCAGCCCGAGGGACGTAAGCTCCTACAATGAGCAGTTCTTC. This sequence joins TRBV7-9 and TRBJ2-1; D assignment may be TRBD1 or TRBD2 (5 bases each). The length of the CDR3 is 16 residues. The V gene lost 5 bases and the J gene lost 0 bases, with 14 bases spanning the gap. The germline CDR1 and CDR2 sequences are SEHNR and FQNEAQ (reference sequence).

Here the CDR3 reads CASSDSRATGELFF. The CDR3 coding sequence is TGTGCCAGCAGTGACAGCCGGGCCACCGGGGAGCTGTTTTTT. The chain is built from TRBV6-4 and TRBJ2-2; D is undetermined. Germline V gene lookup returns CDR1 MRHNA and CDR2 SNTAGT. The length of the CDR3 is 14 residues. Trimming shortened V by 2 bases and J by 4 bases, and 8 bases separated the two germline ends.

The V gene is TRBV2, the J gene TRBJ2-7; 8 positions agree with TRBD1. Germline CDR1 is SNHLY and CDR2 is FYNNEI. Losses at the gene ends were 6 bases for V and 3 bases for J; bases not matched to a gene: 7. This CDR3 is built from 14 residues. The CDR3 DNA follows: TGTGCCAGCAGAGACAGGGGTGCCCTCTACGAGCAGTACTTC. Amino acids: CASRDRGALYEQYF.

V and J are TRBV2 and TRBJ2-5; weak D call: TRBD1 (5 bases). This CDR3 has 15 residues. Germline V gene data show CDR1 as SNHLY and CDR2 as FYNNEI. Trimming removed 6 bases at V and 1 base at J, with 15 bases between. This CDR3 is CASRPDQGIQETQYF. Here the CDR3 DNA reads TGTGCCAGCAGGCCAGATCAGGGCATCCAAGAGACCCAGTACTTC.

J is TRBJ1-2 and V is TRBV7-9; D remains ambiguous. Germline CDR1 SEHNR, CDR2 FQNEAQ (reference sequence). The V end lost 5 bases, the J end lost 0 bases, and 7 bases lay between the germline ends. CDR3 length: 13 amino acids. The CDR3 reads CASSPPANYGYTF. Written as DNA, the CDR3 is TGTGCCAGCAGCCCACCCGCTAACTATGGCTACACCTTC. Filled out from reference TRBV7-9 and TRBJ1-2, the complete variable domain reads DTGVSQNPRHKITKRGQNVTFRCDPISEHNRLYWYRQTLGQGPEFLTYFQNEAQLEKSRLLSDRFSAERPKGSFSTLEIQRTEQGDSAMYLCASSPPANYGYTFGSGTRLTVV.

The V and J genes are TRBV6-5 and TRBJ2-7; D remains ambiguous. Germline V gene lookup returns CDR1 MNHEY and CDR2 SVGAGI. The CDR3 has 14 residues. The germline V and J ends were trimmed by 6 bases and 7 bases, with 19 bases remaining between them. The CDR3 bases are TGTGCCAGCAGGAGCCTGGGCCGTTTCGGGGAGCAGTACTTC. Protein: CASRSLGRFGEQYF.

The chain employs TRBV18 and TRBJ2-1, with a possible D match to TRBD1 (5 bases). The germline V gene has CDR1 KGHSH and CDR2 LQKENI. CDR3 length equals 15 residues. V gave up 6 bases and J gave up 0 bases, with 12 bases separating them. DNA for the CDR3: TGTGCCAGCTCCCCGACAGTGGGCTCCTACAATGAGCAGTTCTTC. Translating gives CASSPTVGSYNEQFF.

The chain is built from TRBV3-1 (or the pseudogene TRBV3-2) and TRBJ1-2, with a possible D match to TRBD1 (6 bases). The V and J ends lost 1 base and 6 bases respectively, with 9 bases between them. This CDR3 is built from 13 residues. The germline gives CDR1 LGHDT, CDR2 YNNKEL (reference sequence). In nucleotides, the CDR3 is TGTGCCAGCAGCCAAGTCAACAGGGATGGCTACACCTTC. Translated, it gives CASSQVNRDGYTF.

The chain combines TRBV5-1 with TRBJ2-3; D gene ambiguous. In germline, CDR1 is SGHRS, CDR2 YFSETQ. The CDR3 loop spans 11 amino acids. V lost 4 bases and J 2 bases, leaving 2 bases between the germline ends. The CDR3 sequence is CASSNTDTQYF. Written as DNA, the CDR3 is TGCGCCAGCAGCAACACAGATACGCAGTATTTT.

The V and J genes are TRBV2 and TRBJ1-2, with D maybe TRBD1 (5 bases). This CDR3 is built from 12 residues. The V end lost 6 bases, the J end lost 4 bases, and 9 bases lay between the germline ends. Germline V lookup: CDR1 SNHLY, CDR2 FYNNEI. CDR3 sequence reads: CASRTGPYGYTF. In DNA, the CDR3 is TGTGCCAGCAGGACGGGGCCCTATGGCTACACCTTC.

This clone has just a few counts. CDR3 residues: CSAGEAFF. The CDR3 DNA reads as TGCAGCGCCGGGGAAGCTTTCTTT. The chain carries TRBV29-1 and TRBJ1-1; D gene ambiguous. V was clipped by 7 bases and J by 8 bases, with 5 bases between them. Germline V gene data show CDR1 as SQVTM and CDR2 as ANQGSEA. The CDR3 extends over 8 amino acids.

This clone was found once. The chain combines TRBV6-6 with TRBJ2-1, with D possibly being TRBD2 (6 bases). The V end lost 6 bases, the J end lost 2 bases, and 8 bases lay between the germline ends. This CDR3 region has 13 residues. Germline loops: CDR1 MNHNY, CDR2 SVGAGI (reference sequence). This CDR3 is CASSGGTYNEQFF. The CDR3 coding sequence is TGTGCCAGCAGCGGAGGGACCTACAATGAGCAGTTCTTC.

The V and J genes are TRBV4-3 and TRBJ2-3, with TRBD2 matching over 12 bases. The V and J ends lost 0 bases and 6 bases, in that order; junction bases with no gene match: 7. The CDR3 has 17 amino acids. Per the germline V gene, CDR1 is LGHNA and CDR2 is YSLEER. CDR3 in DNA: TGCGCCAGCAGCCAAGATTTGAGACTAGCGGGAGTTGATACGCAGTATTTT. The encoded protein is CASSQDLRLAGVDTQYF.

Written as DNA, the CDR3 is TGTGCCAGCAGCCTCGGGACAGGGGGCAATGAGCAGTTCTTC. Protein sequence: CASSLGTGGNEQFF. The chain joins TRBV7-9 to TRBJ2-1; 11 bases map to TRBD1. Germline V gene sequence: CDR1 SEHNR, CDR2 FQNEAQ (reference sequence). With V trimmed by 5 bases and J by 6 bases, 3 bases remained unmatched. The CDR3 runs 14 residues. Variable domain in full (rest from reference TRBV7-9 and TRBJ2-1): DTGVSQNPRHKITKRGQNVTFRCDPISEHNRLYWYRQTLGQGPEFLTYFQNEAQLEKSRLLSDRFSAERPKGSFSTLEIQRTEQGDSAMYLCASSLGTGGNEQFFGPGTRLTVL.

This chain connects TRBV28 to TRBJ2-1; 7 nucleotides line up with TRBD1. This CDR3 contains 13 residues. J gave up 7 bases and V 6 bases, and 6 bases lay outside the gene matches. Germline CDR1 and CDR2: MDHEN and SYDVKM. DNA of the CDR3: TGTGCCAGCAGCCAGGGACAGAGAAATGAGCAGTTCTTC. Its protein product is CASSQGQRNEQFF.

This clone turned up a few times. The chain uses TRBV6-2 or TRBV6-3 and TRBJ1-6; D gene ambiguous. CDR3 length: 13 amino acids. Germline CDR1 MNHEY, CDR2 SVGEGT. V lost 4 bases and J 14 bases, leaving 15 bases between the germline ends. The CDR3 spells CASSFLTAQSLHF. CDR3 sequence (DNA): TGTGCCAGCAGTTTTTTGACCGCACAGTCCCTCCACTTT.